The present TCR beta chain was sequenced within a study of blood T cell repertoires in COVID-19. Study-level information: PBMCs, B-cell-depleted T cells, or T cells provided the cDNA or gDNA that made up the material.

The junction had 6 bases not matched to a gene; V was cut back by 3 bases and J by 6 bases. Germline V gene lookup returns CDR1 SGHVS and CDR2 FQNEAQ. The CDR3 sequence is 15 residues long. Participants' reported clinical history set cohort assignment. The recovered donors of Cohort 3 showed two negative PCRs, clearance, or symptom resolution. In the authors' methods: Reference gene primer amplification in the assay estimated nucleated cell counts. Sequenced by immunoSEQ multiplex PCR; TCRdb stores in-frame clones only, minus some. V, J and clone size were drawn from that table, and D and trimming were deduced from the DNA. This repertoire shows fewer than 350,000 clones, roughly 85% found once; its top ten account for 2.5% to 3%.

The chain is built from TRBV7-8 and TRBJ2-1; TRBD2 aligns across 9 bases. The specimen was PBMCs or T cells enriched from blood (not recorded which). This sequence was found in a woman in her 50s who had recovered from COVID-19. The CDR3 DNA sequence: TGTGCCAGCAGCTTTACCGGGACTAGCAGCAATGAGCAGTTCTTC. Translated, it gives CASSFTGTSSNEQFF.